This T cell receptor (beta chain) was sequenced in a study of blood T cells in healthy people across ages. In the study overall: Capturing about one barcoded beta molecule per two T cells was achieved by template switching. Findings and caveats of the study: Both naive CD4+ cell counts and diversity were greater in long-lived donors than in aged donors.

Staff drew roughly 10 milliliters of peripheral blood from each donor. Only a few counts were recorded for this clonotype. Its antigen is still unknown. V shed 4 bases and J shed 2 bases, with 11 bases lying between them. This CDR3 spans 14 amino acids. The germline V gene encodes CDR1 SGHRS and CDR2 YFSETQ. The use of a sample-barcoded 5' primer and a J-beta primer mix characterized a second PCR of roughly 7 to 11 cycles. A tag from a template-switch adaptor with 12 random nucleotides marked each cDNA molecule. MiXCR, applied by TCRdb to the 5' RACE reads, yields one record per CDR3 protein. The table shows about 1.5 million distinct CDR3 sequences, with approximately 43% occurring only once.

The receptor was isolated from a woman aged 18-29 years in good health. The chain has TRBV5-1 and TRBJ2-3; D remains ambiguous. Sequenced: blood. Written as DNA, the CDR3 is TGCGCCAGCAGCCCGGTGGTGAACACAGATACGCAGTATTTT. Its translation: CASSPVVNTDTQYF.